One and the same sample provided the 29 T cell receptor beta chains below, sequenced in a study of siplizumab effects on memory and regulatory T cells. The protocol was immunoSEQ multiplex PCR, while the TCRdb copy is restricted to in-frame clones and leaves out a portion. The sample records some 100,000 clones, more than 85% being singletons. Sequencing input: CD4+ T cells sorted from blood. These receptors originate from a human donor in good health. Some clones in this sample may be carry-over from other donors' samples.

The chain's CDR3 is CATSRVGGYLIGSGANVLTF. The CDR3 coding sequence is TGTGCCACCAGCAGAGTCGGGGGATATTTAATCGGCTCTGGGGCCAACGTCCTGACTTTC. The rearrangement joins TRBV15 to TRBJ2-6; D possibly corresponds to TRBD2 (6 bases). Trimming removed 1 base from V and 0 bases from J, with 19 bases in between. The CDR3 consists of 20 residues. CDR1 and CDR2 (germline): LNHNV, YYDKDF (reference sequence).

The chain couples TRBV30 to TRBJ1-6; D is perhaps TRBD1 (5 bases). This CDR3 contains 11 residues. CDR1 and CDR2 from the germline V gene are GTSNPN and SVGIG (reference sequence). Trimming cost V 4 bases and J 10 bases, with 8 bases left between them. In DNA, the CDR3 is TGTGCCTGGACCCAGGGATCACCCCTCCACTTT. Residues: CAWTQGSPLHF.

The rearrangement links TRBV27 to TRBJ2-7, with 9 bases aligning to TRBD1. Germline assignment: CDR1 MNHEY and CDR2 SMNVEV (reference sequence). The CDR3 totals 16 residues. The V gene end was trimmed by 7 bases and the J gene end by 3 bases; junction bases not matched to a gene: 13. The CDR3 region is CASNPDPPGQGYEQYF. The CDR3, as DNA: TGTGCCAGCAACCCAGACCCACCGGGACAGGGCTACGAGCAGTACTTC.

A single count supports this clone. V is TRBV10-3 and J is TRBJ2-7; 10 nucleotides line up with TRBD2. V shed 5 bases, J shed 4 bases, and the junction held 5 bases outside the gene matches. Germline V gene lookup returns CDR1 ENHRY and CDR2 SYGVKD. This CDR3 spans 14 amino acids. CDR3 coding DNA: TGTGCCATCAGTTCTAGCGGGAGACCGTACGAGCAGTACTTC. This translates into CAISSSGRPYEQYF.

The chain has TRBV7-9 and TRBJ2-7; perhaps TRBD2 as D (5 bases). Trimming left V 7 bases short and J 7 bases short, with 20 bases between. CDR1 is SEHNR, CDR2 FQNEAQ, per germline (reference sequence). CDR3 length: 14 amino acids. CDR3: CASTPGKPASEQYF. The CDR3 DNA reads TGTGCCAGCACCCCCGGGAAACCCGCCTCTGAGCAGTACTTC.

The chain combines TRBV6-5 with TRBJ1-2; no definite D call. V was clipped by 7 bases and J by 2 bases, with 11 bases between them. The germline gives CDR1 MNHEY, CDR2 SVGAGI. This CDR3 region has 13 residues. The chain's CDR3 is CASTGEKNYGYTF. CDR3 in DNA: TGTGCCAGCACGGGTGAGAAGAACTATGGCTACACCTTC.

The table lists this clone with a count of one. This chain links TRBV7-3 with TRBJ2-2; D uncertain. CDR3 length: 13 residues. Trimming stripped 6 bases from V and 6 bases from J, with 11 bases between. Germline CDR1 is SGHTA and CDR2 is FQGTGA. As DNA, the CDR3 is TGTGCCAGCAGTCCCCCTTCTCCCGGGGAGCTGTTTTTT. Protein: CASSPPSPGELFF.

Here the CDR3 DNA reads TGTGCCAGCAGCCTTCTAGGTCCGGATGAGCAGTTCTTC. It yields the protein CASSLLGPDEQFF. The chain carries TRBV7-6 and TRBJ2-1; no reliable D call. Looked up from germline, CDR1 is SGHVS and CDR2 is FNYEAQ. The CDR3 has 13 amino acids. The V end lost 5 bases, the J end lost 8 bases, and 13 bases lay between the germline ends.

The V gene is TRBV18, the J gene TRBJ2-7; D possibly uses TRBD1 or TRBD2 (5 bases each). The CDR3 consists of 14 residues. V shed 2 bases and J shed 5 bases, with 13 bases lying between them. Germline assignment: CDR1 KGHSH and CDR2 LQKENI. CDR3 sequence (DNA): TGTGCCAGCTCACCAAGTTCCCGGGACCACGAGCAGTACTTC. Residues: CASSPSSRDHEQYF. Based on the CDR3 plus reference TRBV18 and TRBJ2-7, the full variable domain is NAGVMQNPRHLVRRRGQEARLRCSPMKGHSHVYWYRQLPEEGLKFMVYLQKENIIDESGMPKERFSAEFPKEGPSILRIQQVVRGDSAAYFCASSPSSRDHEQYFGPGTRLTVT.

CDR3: CAISGGAGSSYEQYF. In DNA form, the CDR3 reads TGTGCCATCAGTGGGGGGGCGGGGAGCTCCTACGAGCAGTACTTC. The chain joins TRBV10-3 to TRBJ2-7, with D tentatively TRBD1 or TRBD2 (6 bases each). Germline V CDR1 and CDR2: ENHRY, SYGVKD. The CDR3 extends over 15 amino acids. V dropped 4 bases and J dropped 0 bases, with 13 bases sitting between them.

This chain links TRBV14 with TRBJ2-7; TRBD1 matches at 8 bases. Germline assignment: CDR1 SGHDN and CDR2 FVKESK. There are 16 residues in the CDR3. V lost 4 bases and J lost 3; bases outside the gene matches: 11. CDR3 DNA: TGTGCCAGCAGCCGAAACCGGGACAGGCCCCTCTACGAGCAGTACTTC. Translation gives CASSRNRDRPLYEQYF. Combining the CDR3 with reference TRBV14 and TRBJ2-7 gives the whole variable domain EAGVTQFPSHSVIEKGQTVTLRCDPISGHDNLYWYRRVMGKEIKFLLHFVKESKQDESGMPNNRFLAERTGGTYSTLKVQPAELEDSGVYFCASSRNRDRPLYEQYFGPGTRLTVT.

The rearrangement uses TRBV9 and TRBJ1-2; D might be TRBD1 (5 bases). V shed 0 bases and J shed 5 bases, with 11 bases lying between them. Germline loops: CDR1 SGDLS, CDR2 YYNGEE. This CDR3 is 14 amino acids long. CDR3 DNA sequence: TGTGCCAGCAGCGTAGGTGACAGTCGGTATGGCTACACCTTC. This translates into CASSVGDSRYGYTF.

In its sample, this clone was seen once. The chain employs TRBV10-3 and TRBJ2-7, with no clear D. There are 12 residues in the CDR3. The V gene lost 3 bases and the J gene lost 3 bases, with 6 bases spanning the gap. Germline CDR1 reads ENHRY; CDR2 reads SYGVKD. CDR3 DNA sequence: TGTGCCATCAGTGAATCGGGCTACGAGCAGTACTTC. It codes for CAISESGYEQYF.

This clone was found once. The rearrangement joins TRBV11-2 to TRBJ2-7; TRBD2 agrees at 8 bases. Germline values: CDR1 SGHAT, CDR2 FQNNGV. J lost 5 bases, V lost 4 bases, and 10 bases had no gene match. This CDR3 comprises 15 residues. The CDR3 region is CASSSTGTRIDEQYF. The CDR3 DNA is TGTGCCAGCAGCTCAACCGGGACTAGGATTGACGAGCAGTACTTC.

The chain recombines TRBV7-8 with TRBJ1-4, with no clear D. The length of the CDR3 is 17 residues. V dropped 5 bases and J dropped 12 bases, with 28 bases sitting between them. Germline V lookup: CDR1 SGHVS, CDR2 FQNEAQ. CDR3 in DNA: TGTGCCAGCAGCCCGATTATGAGTACGGGGAGCCCGCGTGAACTGTTTTTT. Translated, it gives CASSPIMSTGSPRELFF.

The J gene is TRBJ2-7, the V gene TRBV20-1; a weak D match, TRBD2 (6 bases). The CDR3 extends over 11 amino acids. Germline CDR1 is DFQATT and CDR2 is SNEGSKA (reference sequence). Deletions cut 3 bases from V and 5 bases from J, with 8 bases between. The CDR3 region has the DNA TGCAGTGCTAGTAGGGAGGACGAGCAGTACTTC. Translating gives CSASREDEQYF.

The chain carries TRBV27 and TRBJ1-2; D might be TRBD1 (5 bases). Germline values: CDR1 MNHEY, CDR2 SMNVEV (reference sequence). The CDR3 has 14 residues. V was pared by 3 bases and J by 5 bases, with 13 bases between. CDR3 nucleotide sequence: TGTGCCAGCAGTTTTCACGGGGGGGAGTATGGCTACACCTTC. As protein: CASSFHGGEYGYTF.

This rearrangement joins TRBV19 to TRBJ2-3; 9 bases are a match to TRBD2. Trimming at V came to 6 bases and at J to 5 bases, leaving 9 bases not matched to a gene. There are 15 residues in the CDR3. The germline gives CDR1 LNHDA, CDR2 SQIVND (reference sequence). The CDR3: CASSFSGSGKDTQYF. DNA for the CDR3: TGTGCCAGTAGCTTTAGCGGGAGCGGAAAAGATACGCAGTATTTT.

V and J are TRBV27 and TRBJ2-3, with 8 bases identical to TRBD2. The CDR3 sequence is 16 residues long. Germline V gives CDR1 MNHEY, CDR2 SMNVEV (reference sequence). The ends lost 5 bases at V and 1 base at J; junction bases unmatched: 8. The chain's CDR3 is CASSALAGGGTDTQYF. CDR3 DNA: TGTGCCAGCAGTGCCCTGGCGGGAGGAGGCACAGATACGCAGTATTTT.

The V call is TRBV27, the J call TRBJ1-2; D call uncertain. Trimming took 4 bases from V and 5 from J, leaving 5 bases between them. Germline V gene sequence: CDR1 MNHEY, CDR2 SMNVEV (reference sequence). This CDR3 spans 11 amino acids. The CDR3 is CASSSGYGYTF. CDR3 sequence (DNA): TGTGCCAGCAGTTCTGGGTATGGCTACACCTTC.

CDR3 protein: CASSQGRGRTYYGYTF. CDR3 bases: TGCGCCAGCAGCCAAGGCAGGGGGAGAACTTACTATGGCTACACCTTC. The chain joins TRBV4-1 to TRBJ1-2, with TRBD1 matching over 7 bases. Per germline, CDR1 MGHRA and CDR2 YSYEKL. The CDR3 sequence is 16 residues long. J lost 3 bases, V lost 1 base, and 8 bases had no gene match.

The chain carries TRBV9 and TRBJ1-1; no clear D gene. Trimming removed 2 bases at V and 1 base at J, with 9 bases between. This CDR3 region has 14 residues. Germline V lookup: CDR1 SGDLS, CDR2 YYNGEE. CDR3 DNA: TGTGCCAGCAGCGTTGTGAGAGAGAACACTGAAGCTTTCTTT. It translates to CASSVVRENTEAFF.

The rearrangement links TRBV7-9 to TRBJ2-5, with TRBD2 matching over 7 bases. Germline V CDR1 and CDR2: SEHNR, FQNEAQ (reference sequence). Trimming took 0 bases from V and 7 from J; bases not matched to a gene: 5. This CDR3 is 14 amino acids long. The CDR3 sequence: CASSLAGGVTTQYF. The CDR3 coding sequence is TGTGCCAGCAGCTTAGCGGGAGGGGTTACGACCCAGTACTTC.

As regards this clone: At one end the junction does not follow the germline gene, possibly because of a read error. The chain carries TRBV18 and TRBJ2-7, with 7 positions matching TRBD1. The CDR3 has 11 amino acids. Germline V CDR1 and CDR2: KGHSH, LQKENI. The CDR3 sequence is CASSTGESSVF. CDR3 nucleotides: TGTGCCAGCTCTACAGGGGAGTCGAGTGTTTTC.

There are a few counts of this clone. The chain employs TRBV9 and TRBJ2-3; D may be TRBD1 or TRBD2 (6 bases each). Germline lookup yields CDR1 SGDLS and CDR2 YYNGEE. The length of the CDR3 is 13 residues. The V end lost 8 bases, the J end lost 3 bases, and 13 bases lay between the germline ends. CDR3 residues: CASSRGLTDTQYF. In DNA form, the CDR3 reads TGTGCCAGTTCCCGGGGGCTTACAGATACGCAGTATTTT.

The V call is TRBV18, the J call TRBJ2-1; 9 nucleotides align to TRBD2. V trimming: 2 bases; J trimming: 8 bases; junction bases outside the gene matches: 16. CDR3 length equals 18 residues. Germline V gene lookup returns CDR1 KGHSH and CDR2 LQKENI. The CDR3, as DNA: TGTGCCAGCTCACCATCGGTCGTGGTAGCGGGAGTTACGGATGAGCAGTTCTTC. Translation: CASSPSVVVAGVTDEQFF.

The CDR3 nucleotides are TGTGCCAGCAAAGCGGGAGCTTCCTACGAGCAGTACTTC. This gives the protein CASKAGASYEQYF. The gene calls are TRBV25-1 and TRBJ2-7; 8 bases line up with TRBD2. V was pared by 7 bases and J by 1 base, with 3 bases of the junction left unmatched. CDR3 length equals 13 residues. From germline, CDR1 is MGHDK and CDR2 SYGVNS.

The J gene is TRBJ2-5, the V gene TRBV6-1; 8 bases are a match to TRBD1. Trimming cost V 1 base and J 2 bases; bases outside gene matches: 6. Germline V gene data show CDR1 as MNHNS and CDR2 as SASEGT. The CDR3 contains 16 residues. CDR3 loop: CASSEGFGQGQETQYF. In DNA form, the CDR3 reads TGTGCCAGCAGTGAAGGCTTCGGACAGGGTCAAGAGACCCAGTACTTC.

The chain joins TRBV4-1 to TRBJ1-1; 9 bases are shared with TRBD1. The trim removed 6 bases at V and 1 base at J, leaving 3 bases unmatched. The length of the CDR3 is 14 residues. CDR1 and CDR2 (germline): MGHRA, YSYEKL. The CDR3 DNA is TGCGCCAGCAGTCAGGACAGGGGGAACACTGAAGCTTTCTTT. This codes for CASSQDRGNTEAFF.